The 21 T cell receptor beta chains below come from one sample, sequenced in a study of beta chain features in type 1 diabetes. The sequenced template was cDNA made from the entire isolated RNA. Repertoires were generated with immunoSEQ multiplex PCR, while TCRdb's copy carries only in-frame clones and drops some. The repertoire consists of about 370,000 clones, with roughly 16% occurring once and the leading ten covering under 0.02%. What was sequenced was naive CD4+ T cells from blood. The receptors here all came from a woman aged 18-29 years in good health.

This clone was found a few times. The same CDR3 also results from other DNA sequences found in this sample. This rearrangement joins TRBV6-5 to TRBJ2-7, with 11 bases aligning to TRBD2. This CDR3 comprises 15 residues. V gave up 0 bases and J gave up 2 bases; unmatched junction bases: 0. Germline V CDR1 and CDR2: MNHEY, SVGAGI. The CDR3 protein is CASSYSLAGAYEQYF. CDR3 DNA sequence: TGTGCCAGCAGTTACTCACTAGCGGGGGCCTACGAGCAGTACTTC.

The chain recombines TRBV27 with TRBJ2-2; 10 positions agree with TRBD2. Trimming removed 10 bases from V and 8 bases from J; junction bases left unmatched: 10. Germline V gives CDR1 MNHEY, CDR2 SMNVEV (reference sequence). The CDR3 runs 14 residues. The CDR3 spells CATSLAGLRGELFF. CDR3 DNA: TGTGCCACCTCACTAGCGGGACTTAGGGGGGAGCTGTTTTTT.

This sequence joins TRBV7-2 and TRBJ2-2; D may be TRBD1 (5 bases). CDR3 size: 16 residues. The germline V gene encodes CDR1 SGHTA and CDR2 FQGNSA. V lost 1 base and J lost 3, with 12 bases in between. The CDR3 DNA sequence: TGTGCCAGCAGCTTAGTAGGGGCTCTGGACACCGGGGAGCTGTTTTTT. Amino acid sequence: CASSLVGALDTGELFF.

This clone has just a few counts. This chain uses TRBV5-4 with TRBJ2-3, with TRBD1 matching over 7 bases. CDR1 SGHNT and CDR2 YYREEE come from the germline V gene (reference sequence). The CDR3 length is 15 residues. V lost 4 bases, J lost 6 bases, and 11 bases stayed unmatched. The CDR3 DNA is TGTGCCAGCAGCATACGACAGGGCGTATTGGATACGCAGTATTTT. Amino acids: CASSIRQGVLDTQYF.

In this sample, this clone turned up a few times. The rearrangement links TRBV29-1 to TRBJ2-1; 8 nucleotides line up with TRBD1. V shed 7 bases and J 1 base; nucleotides not matched to a gene: 9. This CDR3 is 15 amino acids long. Germline CDR1 reads SQVTM; CDR2 reads ANQGSEA. The CDR3 loop is CSAAGTGGSYNEQFF. CDR3 DNA: TGCAGCGCTGCCGGGACAGGAGGGTCCTACAATGAGCAGTTCTTC.

CDR3 residues: CASSQGTGSSRSEQYF. CDR3 DNA sequence: TGCGCCAGCAGCCAAGGGACGGGAAGCTCACGCAGCGAGCAGTACTTC. This rearrangement joins TRBV4-3 to TRBJ2-7, with TRBD2 as a possible D gene (5 bases). V was shortened by 1 base and J by 6 bases, with 19 bases between the two germline ends. The V gene's germline CDR1 is LGHNA and CDR2 YSLEER. The CDR3 is made up of 16 amino acids.

The chain recombines TRBV29-1 with TRBJ2-7, with 14 bases matching TRBD2. With V trimmed by 3 bases and J by 7 bases, 5 bases remained unmatched. CDR1 is SQVTM and CDR2 is ANQGSEA in the germline V gene. This CDR3 has 14 residues. The CDR3 sequence: CSVDGTSGSQEQYF. The CDR3 DNA sequence: TGCAGCGTTGACGGGACTAGCGGGAGTCAGGAGCAGTACTTC.

In its sample, this clone was seen a few times. Other DNA sequences of this sample code for an identical CDR3. The CDR3 region is CASSSLSGSRTDTQYF. The CDR3 nucleotides are TGCGCCAGCAGCTCCCTTAGCGGGAGTAGAACAGATACGCAGTATTTT. V and J are TRBV5-1 and TRBJ2-3, with TRBD2 identical over 9 bases. Germline CDR1 and CDR2: SGHRS and YFSETQ. V shed 3 bases and J 3 bases; nucleotides not matched to a gene: 8. The CDR3 sequence is 16 residues long.

V and J are TRBV4-3 and TRBJ2-1; 9 nucleotides match TRBD1. The CDR3 has 18 residues. Germline V gives CDR1 LGHNA, CDR2 YSLEER. Trimming at V came to 4 bases and at J to 4 bases, leaving 14 bases not matched to a gene. CDR3 sequence reads: CASSLTTTGQGRYNEQFF. DNA for the CDR3: TGCGCCAGCAGCCTAACTACCACGGGACAGGGTCGATACAATGAGCAGTTCTTC.

The chain carries TRBV5-1 and TRBJ2-1, with 13 bases lining up with TRBD2. Germline CDR1 SGHRS, CDR2 YFSETQ. J gave up 6 bases and V 4 bases, and 7 bases lay outside the gene matches. The CDR3 contains 16 residues. CDR3 nucleotides: TGCGCCAGCAGCATCGGACTAGCGGGAGCAATCAATGAGCAGTTCTTC. Amino acid sequence: CASSIGLAGAINEQFF.

Of note for this clone: A junction boundary mismatches the germline segment, possibly from a read error. This CDR3 reads CASNLRAGANVLTF. As DNA, the CDR3 is TGTGCCAGCAACTTACGGGCTGGGGCCAACGTCCTGACTTTC. The V gene is TRBV7-9, the J gene TRBJ2-6; D call uncertain. The CDR3 length is 14 residues. Germline lookup yields CDR1 SEHNR and CDR2 FQNEAQ (reference sequence).

In its sample, this clone was seen a few times. The J gene is TRBJ2-7, the V gene TRBV30, with D unclear. The CDR3 totals 11 residues. Per the germline V gene, CDR1 is GTSNPN and CDR2 is SVGIG (reference sequence). Trimming took 3 bases from V and 1 from J, leaving 4 bases between them. The CDR3 loop is CAWRASYEQYF. In nucleotides, the CDR3 is TGTGCCTGGAGGGCATCCTACGAGCAGTACTTC.

The rearrangement uses TRBV20-1 and TRBJ1-1, with D unresolved. Trimming took 6 bases from V and 10 from J, leaving 12 bases between them. The CDR3 runs to 10 residues. Germline CDR1 reads DFQATT; CDR2 reads SNEGSKA (reference sequence). The CDR3 is CSASALGAFF. CDR3 DNA: TGCAGTGCCTCCGCGCTTGGAGCTTTCTTT.

This clone has a handful of counts. V usage is TRBV29-1 and J usage is TRBJ2-3, with D uncertain. CDR1 SQVTM and CDR2 ANQGSEA come from the germline V gene. Trimming removed 7 bases at V and 5 bases at J, with 10 bases between. This CDR3 spans 11 amino acids. The DNA for the CDR3 is TGCAGCGCCGCACGAGGAGATACGCAGTATTTT. This gives the protein CSAARGDTQYF.

V is TRBV9 and J is TRBJ2-3; D is ambiguous. There are 15 residues in the CDR3. V was shortened by 0 bases and J by 3 bases, with 11 bases between the two germline ends. Germline CDR1 and CDR2: SGDLS and YYNGEE. In DNA form, the CDR3 reads TGTGCCAGCAGCGTAGAAGGCCGGCGGACAGATACGCAGTATTTT. It translates to CASSVEGRRTDTQYF.

The V call is TRBV4-3, the J call TRBJ2-7, with a weak D call TRBD2 (9 bases). Germline lookup yields CDR1 LGHNA and CDR2 YSLEER. Trimming shortened V by 0 bases and J by 2 bases, and 23 bases separated the two germline ends. The length of the CDR3 is 19 residues. Here the CDR3 DNA reads TGCGCCAGCAGCCAAGATGGAGGGCTAGCGGGACAGGAGGCCTACGAGCAGTACTTC. It is translated as CASSQDGGLAGQEAYEQYF.

This clone appeared a few times. The chain combines TRBV5-4 with TRBJ2-5, with D possibly TRBD1 on 6 matching bases. Between the trimmed V and J ends, which lost 1 base and 0 bases, there was a span of 7 bases. Per the germline V gene, CDR1 is SGHNT and CDR2 is YYREEE (reference sequence). This CDR3 has 14 residues. The DNA of the CDR3 is TGTGCCAGCAGCTTGAGGGGGTACCAAGAGACCCAGTACTTC. Encoded protein: CASSLRGYQETQYF.

This chain uses TRBV2 with TRBJ2-7, with 8 bases identical to TRBD1. The length of the CDR3 is 11 residues. With 5 bases clipped from V and 7 bases from J, the junction kept 1 base outside the gene matches. Germline V gives CDR1 SNHLY, CDR2 FYNNEI. In nucleotides, the CDR3 is TGTGCCAGCAGTAGACAGGGGGAGCAGTACTTC. Protein product: CASSRQGEQYF.

This clone occurred a few times. The chain combines TRBV18 with TRBJ1-5; D gene unclear. The CDR3 has 15 residues. Trimming stripped 3 bases from V and 3 bases from J, with 12 bases between. Germline lookup yields CDR1 KGHSH and CDR2 LQKENI. The CDR3 nucleotides read TGTGCCAGCTCACCCTGGCAGATTCACAATCAGCCCCAGCATTTT. It is translated as CASSPWQIHNQPQHF.

This chain uses TRBV5-4 with TRBJ2-1; possibly TRBD1 for D (6 bases). With 4 bases removed from V and 2 bases from J, the gap between germline ends came to 13 bases. This CDR3 spans 15 amino acids. Looked up from germline, CDR1 is SGHNT and CDR2 is YYREEE (reference sequence). CDR3 residues: CASSRVEGAYNEQFF. The CDR3 DNA reads TGTGCCAGCAGCCGCGTAGAGGGGGCCTACAATGAGCAGTTCTTC.

The V call is TRBV13, the J call TRBJ2-3, with no clear D. The CDR3 has 13 amino acids. From germline, CDR1 is PRHDT and CDR2 FYEKMQ (reference sequence). The V end lost 0 bases, the J end lost 3 bases, and 4 bases lay between the germline ends. CDR3 region: CASSLGATDTQYF. The DNA of the CDR3 is TGTGCCAGCAGCTTAGGGGCAACAGATACGCAGTATTTT.